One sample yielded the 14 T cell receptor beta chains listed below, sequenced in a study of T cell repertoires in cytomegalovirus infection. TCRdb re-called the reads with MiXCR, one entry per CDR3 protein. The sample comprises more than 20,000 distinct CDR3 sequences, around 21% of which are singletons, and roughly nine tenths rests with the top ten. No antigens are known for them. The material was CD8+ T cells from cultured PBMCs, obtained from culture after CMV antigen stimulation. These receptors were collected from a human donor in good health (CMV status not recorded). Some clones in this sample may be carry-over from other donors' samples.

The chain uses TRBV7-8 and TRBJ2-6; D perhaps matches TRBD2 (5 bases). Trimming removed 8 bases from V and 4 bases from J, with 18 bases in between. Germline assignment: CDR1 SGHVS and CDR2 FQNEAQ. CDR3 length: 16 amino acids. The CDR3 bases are TGTGCCAGCTCCCCCTGGCGGGTTCCGGGGGCCAACGTCCTGACTTTC. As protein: CASSPWRVPGANVLTF.

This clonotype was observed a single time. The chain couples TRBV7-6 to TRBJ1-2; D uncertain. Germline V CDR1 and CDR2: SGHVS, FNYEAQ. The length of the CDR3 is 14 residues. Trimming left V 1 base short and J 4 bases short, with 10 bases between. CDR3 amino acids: CASSLGISPYGYTF. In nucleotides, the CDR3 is TGTGCCAGCAGCTTAGGGATTAGCCCCTATGGCTACACCTTC.

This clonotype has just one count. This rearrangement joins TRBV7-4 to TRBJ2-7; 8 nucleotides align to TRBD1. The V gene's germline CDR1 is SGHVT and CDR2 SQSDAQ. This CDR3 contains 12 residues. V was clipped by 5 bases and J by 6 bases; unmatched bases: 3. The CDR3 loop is CASSPGQAEQYF. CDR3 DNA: TGTGCCAGCAGCCCGGGACAGGCCGAGCAGTACTTC.

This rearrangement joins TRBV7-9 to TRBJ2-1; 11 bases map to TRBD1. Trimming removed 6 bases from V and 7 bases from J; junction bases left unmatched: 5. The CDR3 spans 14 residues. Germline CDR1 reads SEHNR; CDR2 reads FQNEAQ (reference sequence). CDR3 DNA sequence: TGTGCCAGCAGTGCGGGACAGGGGGAGAATGAGCAGTTCTTC. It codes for CASSAGQGENEQFF.

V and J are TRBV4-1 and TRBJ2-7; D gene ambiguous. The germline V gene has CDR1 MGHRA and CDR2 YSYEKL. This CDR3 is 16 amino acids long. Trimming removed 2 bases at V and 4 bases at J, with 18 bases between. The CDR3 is CASSQWGLVPIYEQYF. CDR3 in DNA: TGCGCCAGCAGCCAATGGGGTCTAGTCCCGATTTACGAGCAGTACTTC.

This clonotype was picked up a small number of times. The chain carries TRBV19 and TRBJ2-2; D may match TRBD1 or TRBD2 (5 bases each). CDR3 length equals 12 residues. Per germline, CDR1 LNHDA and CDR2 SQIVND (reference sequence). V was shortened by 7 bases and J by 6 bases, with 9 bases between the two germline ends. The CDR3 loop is CASNLGAGELFF. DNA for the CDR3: TGTGCCAGTAATCTGGGGGCCGGGGAGCTGTTTTTT.

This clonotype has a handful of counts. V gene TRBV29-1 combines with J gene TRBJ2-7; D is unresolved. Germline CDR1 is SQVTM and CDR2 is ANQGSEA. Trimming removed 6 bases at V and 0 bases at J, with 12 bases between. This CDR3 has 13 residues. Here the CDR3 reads CSVTQPHSYEQYF. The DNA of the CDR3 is TGCAGCGTCACGCAACCACACTCCTACGAGCAGTACTTC.

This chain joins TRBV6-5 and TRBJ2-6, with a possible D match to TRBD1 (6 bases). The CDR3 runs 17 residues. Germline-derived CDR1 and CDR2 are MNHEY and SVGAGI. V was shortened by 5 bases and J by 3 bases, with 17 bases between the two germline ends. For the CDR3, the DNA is TGTGCCAGCAGTCTACAGGGAGTTCGTGGTGGGGCCAACGTCCTGACTTTC. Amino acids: CASSLQGVRGGANVLTF.

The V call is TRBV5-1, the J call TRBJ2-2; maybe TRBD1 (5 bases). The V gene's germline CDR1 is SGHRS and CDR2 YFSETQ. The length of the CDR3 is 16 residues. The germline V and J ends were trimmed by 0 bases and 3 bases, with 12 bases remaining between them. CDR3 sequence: CASSLGPGRDTGELFF. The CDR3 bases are TGCGCCAGCAGCTTGGGGCCAGGGCGCGACACCGGGGAGCTGTTTTTT. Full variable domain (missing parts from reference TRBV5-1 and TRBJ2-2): KAGVTQTPRYLIKTRGQQVTLSCSPISGHRSVSWYQQTPGQGLQFLFEYFSETQRNKGNFPGRFSGRQFSNSRSEMNVSTLELGDSALYLCASSLGPGRDTGELFFGEGSRLTVL.

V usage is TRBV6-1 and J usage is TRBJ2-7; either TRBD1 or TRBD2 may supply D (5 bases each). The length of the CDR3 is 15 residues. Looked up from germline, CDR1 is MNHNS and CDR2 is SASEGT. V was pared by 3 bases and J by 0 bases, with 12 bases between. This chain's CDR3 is CASSDGTRSSYEQYF. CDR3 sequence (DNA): TGTGCCAGCAGTGACGGGACGAGGAGCTCCTACGAGCAGTACTTC.

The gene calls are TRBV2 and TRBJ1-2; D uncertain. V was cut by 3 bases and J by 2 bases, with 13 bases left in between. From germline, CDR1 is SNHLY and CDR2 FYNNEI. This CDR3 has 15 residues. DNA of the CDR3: TGTGCCAGCAGTGATGGGTCAGGCCAAAACTATGGCTACACCTTC. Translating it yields CASSDGSGQNYGYTF.

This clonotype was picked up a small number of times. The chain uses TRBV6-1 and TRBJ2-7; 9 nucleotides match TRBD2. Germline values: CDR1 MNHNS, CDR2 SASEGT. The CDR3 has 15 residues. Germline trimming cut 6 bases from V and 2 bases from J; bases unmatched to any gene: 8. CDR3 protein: CASRLSGGITYEQYF. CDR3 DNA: TGTGCCAGCAGATTAAGCGGGGGGATAACCTACGAGCAGTACTTC.

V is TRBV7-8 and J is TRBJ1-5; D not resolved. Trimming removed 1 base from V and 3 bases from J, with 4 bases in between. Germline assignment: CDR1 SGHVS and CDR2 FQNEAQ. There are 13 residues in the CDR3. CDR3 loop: CASSLGNNQPQHF. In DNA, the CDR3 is TGTGCCAGCAGCTTAGGGAACAATCAGCCCCAGCATTTT.

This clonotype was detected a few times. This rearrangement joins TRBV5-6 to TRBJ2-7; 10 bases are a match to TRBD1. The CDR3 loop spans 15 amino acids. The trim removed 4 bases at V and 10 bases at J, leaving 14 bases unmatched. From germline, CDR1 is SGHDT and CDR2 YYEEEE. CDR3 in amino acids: CASSQGQGVLPPQYF. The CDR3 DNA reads TGTGCCAGCAGCCAAGGACAGGGGGTACTTCCTCCCCAGTACTTC.